The 16 T cell receptor beta chains below were found in one sample sequenced in a study of PD-1 blockade in classical Hodgkin lymphoma. Brentuximab vedotin exposure varied, and every patient relapsed after autologous stem cell transplantation. Assay: immunoSEQ multiplex PCR; the TCRdb copy retains only in-frame clones and omits some. The sample includes tens of thousands of clones, almost 85% of them seen just once. The sequenced sample was peripheral blood mononuclear cells (PBMCs), obtained before the second cycle of nivolumab. These receptors came from a human donor with classical Hodgkin lymphoma.

V usage is TRBV6-1 and J usage is TRBJ2-7; TRBD1 aligns across 8 bases. The CDR3 covers 16 residues. V lost 1 base to trimming and J lost 3 bases; unmatched junction nucleotides: 8. CDR1 and CDR2 from the germline V gene are MNHNS and SASEGT. CDR3 nucleotides: TGTGCCAGCAGTGAAGAAGGCGGAACAGGGGGCTACGAGCAGTACTTC. Residues: CASSEEGGTGGYEQYF.

The J gene is TRBJ2-7, the V gene TRBV15; a possible D gene is TRBD2 (6 bases). V lost 0 bases and J 3 bases, leaving 12 bases between the germline ends. Looked up from germline, CDR1 is LNHNV and CDR2 is YYDKDF (reference sequence). The CDR3 runs 15 residues. CDR3 region: CATSRDLGGNYEQYF. CDR3 bases: TGTGCCACCAGCAGAGATCTGGGGGGAAACTACGAGCAGTACTTC.

This sequence joins TRBV5-6 and TRBJ1-1; D remains unclear. The CDR3 runs to 14 residues. The V end was cut by 4 bases, the J end by 1 base, with 11 bases between. Germline V lookup: CDR1 SGHDT, CDR2 YYEEEE. The CDR3 DNA follows: TGTGCCAGCAGCAAAGGGCAGGCGAACACTGAAGCTTTCTTT. This gives the protein CASSKGQANTEAFF.

This clone was counted only a few times. The chain uses TRBV14 and TRBJ1-1, with D possibly being TRBD1 (6 bases). Germline CDR1 reads SGHDN; CDR2 reads FVKESK. This CDR3 has 14 residues. V was trimmed by 7 bases and J by 2 bases, leaving 14 bases between them. CDR3 residues: CASTRGGVNTEAFF. The CDR3 DNA sequence: TGTGCCAGCACCCGGGGGGGCGTCAACACTGAAGCTTTCTTT. Full variable domain (outside the CDR3, taken from reference TRBV14 and TRBJ1-1): EAGVTQFPSHSVIEKGQTVTLRCDPISGHDNLYWYRRVMGKEIKFLLHFVKESKQDESGMPNNRFLAERTGGTYSTLKVQPAELEDSGVYFCASTRGGVNTEAFFGQGTRLTVV.

This chain connects TRBV5-4 to TRBJ1-2, with D possibly being TRBD1 (6 bases). Germline values: CDR1 SGHNT, CDR2 YYREEE (reference sequence). This CDR3 region has 15 residues. V lost 4 bases to trimming and J lost 0 bases, with 13 bases between them. CDR3 region: CASSAGGFPNYGYTF. The CDR3 DNA is TGTGCCAGCAGCGCGGGGGGCTTTCCTAACTATGGCTACACCTTC. Full variable domain (remainder filled in from reference TRBV5-4 and TRBJ1-2): ETGVTQSPTHLIKTRGQQVTLRCSSQSGHNTVSWYQQALGQGPQFIFQYYREEENGRGNFPPRFSGLQFPNYSSELNVNALELDDSALYLCASSAGGFPNYGYTFGSGTRLTVV.

The gene calls are TRBV7-8 and TRBJ1-5; 7 bases line up with TRBD1. Germline V gene lookup returns CDR1 SGHVS and CDR2 FQNEAQ. Germline trimming cut 3 bases from V and 5 bases from J; bases unmatched to any gene: 4. This CDR3 contains 14 residues. The CDR3 DNA follows: TGTGCCAGCAGCTTCAGGACAGGTGATCAGCCCCAGCATTTT. Residues: CASSFRTGDQPQHF.

The rearrangement links TRBV19 to TRBJ1-1; a possible D gene is TRBD1 (5 bases). Germline V gene sequence: CDR1 LNHDA, CDR2 SQIVND (reference sequence). CDR3 size: 20 residues. Trimming took off 0 bases at V and 3 bases at J, with 26 bases between the two ends. This chain's CDR3 is CASSIDQVSGKTLVDTEAFF. CDR3 nucleotides: TGTGCCAGTAGTATAGATCAAGTATCAGGGAAAACCCTGGTGGACACTGAAGCTTTCTTT.

V gene TRBV5-4 combines with J gene TRBJ2-7, with a weak D call TRBD2 (6 bases). This CDR3 is 16 amino acids long. Between the trimmed V and J ends, which lost 4 bases and 1 base, there was a span of 18 bases. Germline V gene sequence: CDR1 SGHNT, CDR2 YYREEE (reference sequence). The CDR3 region is CASSPGGPGASYEQYF. CDR3 DNA: TGTGCCAGCAGCCCCGGGGGTCCCGGGGCTTCCTACGAGCAGTACTTC.

The V gene is TRBV6-5, the J gene TRBJ2-7; 7 bases are a match to TRBD2. Germline V lookup: CDR1 MNHEY, CDR2 SVGAGI. The junction had 3 bases not matched to a gene; V was cut back by 6 bases and J by 4 bases. The CDR3 covers 12 residues. CDR3 amino acids: CASSQGGYEQYF. The CDR3 coding sequence is TGTGCCAGCAGCCAGGGAGGGTACGAGCAGTACTTC.

J is TRBJ1-1 and V is TRBV6-5, with a possible D match to TRBD1 (5 bases). The germline V and J ends were trimmed by 6 bases and 0 bases, with 11 bases remaining between them. Germline assignment: CDR1 MNHEY and CDR2 SVGAGI. The CDR3 is made up of 14 amino acids. CDR3 in amino acids: CASRAGTLNTEAFF. The CDR3 DNA reads TGTGCCAGCAGGGCCGGGACGTTGAACACTGAAGCTTTCTTT.

This chain connects TRBV7-8 to TRBJ2-6; possibly TRBD2 for D (6 bases). The CDR3 extends over 16 amino acids. The ends were cut back, 2 bases at V and 1 base at J, with 9 bases in the middle. Germline V lookup: CDR1 SGHVS, CDR2 FQNEAQ. The CDR3 protein is CASSLLGGSGANVLTF. CDR3 DNA sequence: TGTGCCAGCAGCTTACTTGGGGGGTCTGGGGCCAACGTCCTGACTTTC.

The gene calls are TRBV4-2 and TRBJ2-7; the match to TRBD2 covers 8 bases. The germline V gene encodes CDR1 LGHNA and CDR2 YNFKEQ. The CDR3 spans 16 residues. After removal of 5 bases from V and 2 bases from J, the junction contained 11 bases not matched to a gene. This chain's CDR3 is CASSKLTGGTTYEQYF. Written as DNA, the CDR3 is TGTGCCAGCAGCAAACTGACGGGGGGGACAACCTACGAGCAGTACTTC.

The chain employs TRBV2 and TRBJ1-2; TRBD1 matches at 8 bases. V was clipped by 8 bases and J by 4 bases; unmatched bases: 12. The CDR3 is 15 amino acids. Germline CDR1 reads SNHLY; CDR2 reads FYNNEI. The CDR3 here is CASADRAVLGYGYTF. For the CDR3, the DNA is TGTGCCAGCGCGGACAGGGCGGTTCTTGGCTATGGCTACACCTTC.

The chain employs TRBV9 and TRBJ2-3; D not resolved. Trimming shortened V by 4 bases and J by 1 base, and 16 bases separated the two germline ends. Germline lookup yields CDR1 SGDLS and CDR2 YYNGEE. This CDR3 has 16 amino acids. The CDR3: CASSPRPDWRTDTQYF. The CDR3 region has the DNA TGTGCCAGCAGCCCCCGCCCCGACTGGCGCACAGATACGCAGTATTTT. Filled out from reference TRBV9 and TRBJ2-3, the complete variable domain reads DSGVTQTPKHLITATGQRVTLRCSPRSGDLSVYWYQQSLDQGLQFLIQYYNGEERAKGNILERFSAQQFPDLHSELNLSSLELGDSALYFCASSPRPDWRTDTQYFGPGTRLTVL.

The chain carries TRBV6-5 and TRBJ1-5, with D possibly matching TRBD1 (6 bases). In germline, CDR1 is MNHEY, CDR2 SVGAGI. This CDR3 region has 14 residues. V was trimmed by 5 bases and J by 1 base, leaving 9 bases between them. CDR3 in DNA: TGTGCCAGCAGTACAGGGTACAGCAATCAGCCCCAGCATTTT. The encoded protein is CASSTGYSNQPQHF.

This chain joins TRBV19 and TRBJ2-1; perhaps TRBD2 as D (7 bases). Per germline, CDR1 LNHDA and CDR2 SQIVND (reference sequence). CDR3 length: 16 residues. V was trimmed by 1 base and J by 10 bases, leaving 20 bases between them. CDR3 sequence reads: CASSIVSGGPGWEQFF. In DNA, the CDR3 is TGTGCCAGTAGTATAGTGTCGGGGGGCCCAGGGTGGGAGCAGTTCTTC.